These T cell receptor beta chains were read from a single sample in a study of blood T cell repertoires in COVID-19. Sequencing used immunoSEQ multiplex PCR; TCRdb keeps in-frame clones, though not all of them. This sample carries roughly 35,000 clones, approximately 78% of them seen once, and the ten largest clones take about 7.9%. Sequences were obtained from peripheral blood. The source is a woman aged 60-75 years with acute or convalescent COVID-19. Both conserved end residues are part of each CDR3. A D gene is named only where the DNA matches it firmly. Clone sizes are given selectively: once, few, many, or a class where the clone is expanded.

D gene	clone size	V gene	J gene	CDR3 protein	CDR3 DNA
-	-	TRBV30	TRBJ1-5	CAWSPPFQPQHF	TGTGCCTGGAGTCCCCCATTTCAGCCCCAGCATTTT
-	-	TRBV5-8	TRBJ1-5	CASSLAGDQPQHF	TGTGCCAGCAGCTTGGCAGGGGACCAGCCCCAGCATTTT
TRBD2	once	TRBV5-4	TRBJ2-1	CASSFAGGRSYNEQFF	TGTGCCAGCAGCTTTGCGGGGGGACGCTCCTACAATGAGCAGTTCTTC
TRBD2	-	TRBV2	TRBJ2-1	CASSPTSGSIFNEQFF	TGTGCCAGCAGCCCGACTAGCGGGAGTATCTTCAATGAGCAGTTCTTC
TRBD1	-	TRBV6-5	TRBJ1-3	CASGEQGAGNTIYF	TGTGCCAGCGGCGAACAGGGGGCTGGAAACACCATATATTTT
TRBD1	-	TRBV12-3/TRBV12-4	TRBJ1-1	CASSVSGGTEAFF	TGTGCCAGCAGTGTATCAGGGGGGACTGAAGCTTTCTTT
TRBD1	-	TRBV6-5	TRBJ2-7	CASSYSGGTPYEQYF	TGTGCCAGCAGTTACTCAGGGGGCACACCCTACGAGCAGTACTTC
-	-	TRBV10-3	TRBJ1-2	CAISDDVIKLPTNYGYTF	TGTGCCATCAGTGACGACGTGATTAAACTACCCACTAACTATGGCTACACCTTC
TRBD1	-	TRBV5-4	TRBJ2-5	CASSKGQSQETQYF	TGTGCCAGCAGCAAGGGACAGTCTCAAGAGACCCAGTACTTC
-	-	TRBV9	TRBJ2-7	CASSVGNLASYEQYF	TGTGCCAGCAGCGTAGGCAATCTAGCCTCCTACGAGCAGTACTTC
TRBD2	few	TRBV9	TRBJ2-1	CASSAGTSGDNEQFF	TGTGCCAGCAGCGCCGGGACTAGCGGGGACAATGAGCAGTTCTTC
-	-	TRBV30	TRBJ2-5	CAWSVRGETQYF	TGTGCCTGGAGTGTAAGGGGGGAGACCCAGTACTTC
-	few	TRBV7-9	TRBJ1-1	CASGKDRATEAFF	TGTGCCAGCGGGAAGGACAGAGCCACTGAAGCTTTCTTT
-	-	TRBV5-4	TRBJ1-2	CASLPPPGEGYGYTF	TGTGCCAGCCTACCCCCCCCGGGGGAGGGCTATGGCTACACCTTC
-	-	TRBV24-1	TRBJ1-5	CATSDFGEWQPQHF	TGTGCCACCAGTGATTTCGGGGAATGGCAGCCCCAGCATTTT
-	-	TRBV28	TRBJ2-2	CASSLVEGAGTGELFF	TGTGCCAGCAGTTTAGTGGAGGGGGCAGGCACCGGGGAGCTGTTTTTT
-	-	TRBV4-2	TRBJ1-2	CASSQDPWGEYGGYTF	TGTGCCAGCAGCCAAGACCCCTGGGGGGAATACGGTGGCTACACCTTC
-	-	TRBV27	TRBJ2-2	CASRKADRNTGELFF	TGTGCCAGCAGGAAAGCGGACAGGAACACCGGGGAGCTGTTTTTT
-	-	TRBV3-1/TRBV3-2	TRBJ2-1	CASSQAPLDNEQFF	TGTGCCAGCAGCCAAGCTCCTTTAGACAATGAGCAGTTCTTC
TRBD2	-	TRBV19	TRBJ2-5	CASTTGGRRETQYF	TGTGCCAGTACCACGGGGGGGCGTCGAGAGACCCAGTACTTC
-	-	TRBV10-3	TRBJ2-7	CAISDLDGISYEQYF	TGTGCCATCAGTGACCTGGACGGGATCTCCTACGAGCAGTACTTC
-	-	TRBV11-1	TRBJ2-7	CASSLSLATTSYEQYF	TGTGCCAGCAGCTTGTCCCTAGCGACAACATCCTACGAGCAGTACTTC
-	-	TRBV5-4	TRBJ1-1	CASSVGFLNTEAFF	TGTGCCAGCAGCGTCGGGTTCTTGAACACTGAAGCTTTCTTT
-	-	TRBV5-1	TRBJ2-7	CASSPPNAASEQYF	TGCGCCAGCAGCCCGCCCAATGCGGCCTCCGAGCAGTACTTC
-	-	TRBV5-1	TRBJ2-1	CASSTGTYNEQFF	TGCGCCAGCAGTACAGGCACCTACAATGAGCAGTTCTTC
-	-	TRBV5-1	TRBJ2-1	CASSLGLNNEQFF	TGCGCCAGCAGCTTGGGGCTTAACAATGAGCAGTTCTTC
TRBD2	-	TRBV7-9	TRBJ2-1	CASSLAPGLAGGNNEQFF	TGTGCCAGCAGCTTAGCCCCGGGACTAGCGGGGGGGAACAATGAGCAGTTCTTC
-	-	TRBV7-2	TRBJ1-6	CASSLAGANSPLHF	TGTGCCAGCAGCTTAGCGGGGGCTAATTCACCCCTCCACTTT